Following are 26 T cell receptor beta chains from one sample sequenced in a study of a mutant IDH1 vaccine in newly diagnosed glioma. No cognate antigen is known for these TCRs. The table came from immunoSEQ multiplex PCR; TCRdb's copy has only in-frame clones and leaves some out. Found here are 30,000 to 40,000 clones, 81% of them singletons; the top ten hold around 10%. Time point described: week 5, during vaccination. A single vaccine dose contained 300 ug of mutant IDH1 20-mer peptide, and topical imiquimod was used with it. Sequencing used PBMCs, obtained from a glioma patient whose treatment included an IDH1 peptide vaccine. These receptors came from a man in his fifties or sixties with glioma.

The chain has TRBV14 and TRBJ2-7; D might be TRBD1 (6 bases). Trimming stripped 5 bases from V and 5 bases from J, with 16 bases between. CDR1 is SGHDN and CDR2 is FVKESK in the germline V gene. This CDR3 is 14 amino acids long. CDR3 sequence: CASSSFDRSDEQYF. In DNA, the CDR3 is TGTGCCAGCAGCTCTTTTGACAGGAGCGACGAGCAGTACTTC. The full variable domain, in which reference TRBV14 and TRBJ2-7 provide the parts outside the CDR3, is EAGVTQFPSHSVIEKGQTVTLRCDPISGHDNLYWYRRVMGKEIKFLLHFVKESKQDESGMPNNRFLAERTGGTYSTLKVQPAELEDSGVYFCASSSFDRSDEQYFGPGTRLTVT.

In DNA form, the CDR3 reads TGTGCCAGCAGCTTAGGGACAGGTTCTGGAAACACCATATATTTT. It is translated as CASSLGTGSGNTIYF. The V gene is TRBV13, the J gene TRBJ1-3; TRBD1 might be the D (6 bases). CDR3 length: 15 amino acids. Germline V gives CDR1 PRHDT, CDR2 FYEKMQ (reference sequence). V was trimmed by 0 bases and J by 1 base, leaving 7 bases between them.

V gene TRBV18 combines with J gene TRBJ2-7; 9 nucleotides agree with TRBD1. Germline CDR1 KGHSH, CDR2 LQKENI. The CDR3 spans 14 residues. Trimming cost V 3 bases and J 6 bases; bases outside gene matches: 6. The CDR3 DNA reads as TGTGCCAGCTCACCGGGACAGGGTGTCCTCGAGCAGTACTTC. It is translated as CASSPGQGVLEQYF.

The V gene is TRBV10-3, the J gene TRBJ2-2, with D perhaps assigned TRBD1 or TRBD2 (5 bases each). V was cut by 5 bases and J by 6 bases, with 16 bases left in between. The V gene's germline CDR1 is ENHRY and CDR2 SYGVKD. The CDR3 extends over 15 amino acids. This CDR3 is CAISTPGAAAGELFF. CDR3 nucleotide sequence: TGTGCCATCAGTACTCCCGGGGCTGCGGCCGGGGAGCTGTTTTTT.

This clone was observed a handful of times. This sequence joins TRBV9 and TRBJ2-3, with unresolved D. CDR3 size: 13 residues. V was shortened by 2 bases and J by 4 bases, with 8 bases between the two germline ends. Germline CDR1 SGDLS, CDR2 YYNGEE. CDR3 loop: CASSVKVADTQYF. CDR3 nucleotides: TGTGCCAGCAGCGTTAAGGTGGCAGATACGCAGTATTTT.

The J gene is TRBJ2-5, the V gene TRBV27; maybe TRBD1 (8 bases). CDR1 and CDR2 from the germline V gene are MNHEY and SMNVEV (reference sequence). The V and J ends lost 5 bases and 4 bases respectively, with 14 bases between them. There are 14 residues in the CDR3. CDR3 residues: CASSMDREGETQYF. CDR3 bases: TGTGCCAGCAGTATGGACAGGGAGGGAGAGACCCAGTACTTC.

The chain carries TRBV7-9 and TRBJ2-5; the D call may be TRBD1 or TRBD2 (6 bases each). This CDR3 comprises 14 residues. Trimming left V 4 bases short and J 2 bases short, with 11 bases between. The germline V gene has CDR1 SEHNR and CDR2 FQNEAQ (reference sequence). CDR3 loop: CASSSSGAQETQYF. The CDR3 DNA reads as TGTGCCAGCAGCTCGTCGGGGGCGCAAGAGACCCAGTACTTC.

The V call is TRBV29-1, the J call TRBJ1-5, with D perhaps matching TRBD1 (5 bases). The CDR3 loop spans 12 amino acids. Germline CDR1 reads SQVTM; CDR2 reads ANQGSEA. Deletions cut 4 bases from V and 9 bases from J, with 13 bases between. The CDR3 coding sequence is TGCAGCGTTGCAGGGCCGGGCGCGCCCCAGCATTTT. Protein product: CSVAGPGAPQHF.

The CDR3 DNA reads TGTGCCAGCAGAAAAAAACAGGGGGCCGTCTATGGCTACACCTTC. Translation: CASRKKQGAVYGYTF. The chain is built from TRBV6-5 and TRBJ1-2; 9 positions match TRBD1. This CDR3 is built from 15 residues. Germline CDR1 is MNHEY and CDR2 is SVGAGI. V lost 6 bases to trimming and J lost 4 bases; unmatched junction nucleotides: 9.

The CDR3 is CAATPEPGRTYGYTF. In DNA, the CDR3 is TGTGCCGCAACCCCTGAACCGGGGAGAACCTATGGCTACACCTTC. The chain recombines TRBV2 with TRBJ1-2; D is ambiguous. V lost 11 bases, J lost 4 bases, and 23 bases lay in between. The CDR3 contains 15 residues. Germline V CDR1 and CDR2: SNHLY, FYNNEI.

This chain uses TRBV4-1 with TRBJ2-1, with D possibly TRBD2 on 6 matching bases. V dropped 3 bases and J dropped 4 bases, with 16 bases sitting between them. The V gene's germline CDR1 is MGHRA and CDR2 YSYEKL. There are 16 residues in the CDR3. In DNA form, the CDR3 reads TGCGCCAGCAGCCAGGAGAAGAAGGGAGGTTACAATGAGCAGTTCTTC. This encodes CASSQEKKGGYNEQFF.

The V gene is TRBV5-6, the J gene TRBJ2-7, with 8 bases aligning to TRBD1. J gave up 3 bases and V 3 bases, and 8 bases lay outside the gene matches. Germline V gene sequence: CDR1 SGHDT, CDR2 YYEEEE. CDR3 size: 15 residues. The CDR3 reads CASSSSGQANYEQYF. The CDR3 region has the DNA TGTGCCAGCAGCTCCTCGGGACAGGCCAACTACGAGCAGTACTTC.

The rearrangement joins TRBV9 to TRBJ2-3; 7 nucleotides match TRBD1. Looked up from germline, CDR1 is SGDLS and CDR2 is YYNGEE. CDR3 length: 14 amino acids. V lost 6 bases, J lost 2 bases, and 6 bases stayed unmatched. The DNA of the CDR3 is TGTGCCAGCAATCAGGGACAGCCCACAGATACGCAGTATTTT. Amino acids: CASNQGQPTDTQYF.

The chain is built from TRBV27 and TRBJ2-1; unclear D gene. Trimming took 6 bases from V and 6 from J, leaving 15 bases between them. The CDR3 totals 14 residues. Germline CDR1 MNHEY, CDR2 SMNVEV (reference sequence). The CDR3 loop reads CASSRRGTGNEQFF. CDR3 DNA sequence: TGTGCCAGCAGCCGTCGTGGAACGGGCAATGAGCAGTTCTTC.

The chain employs TRBV5-1 and TRBJ2-5; 14 bases match TRBD2. V lost 4 bases and J lost 5; bases outside the gene matches: 13. This CDR3 is built from 18 residues. CDR1 and CDR2 from the germline V gene are SGHRS and YFSETQ. In DNA, the CDR3 is TGCGCCAGCAGCCTAGGGATTTCCGGGACTAGCGGGGGTGAGACCCAGTACTTC. The encoded protein is CASSLGISGTSGGETQYF.

This clone was picked up one time. This chain connects TRBV7-2 to TRBJ2-4, with D unclear. Trimming removed 1 base at V and 0 bases at J, with 7 bases between. There are 15 residues in the CDR3. Germline V CDR1 and CDR2: SGHTA, FQGNSA. The CDR3 region has the DNA TGTGCCAGCAGCTTAGGCAGATTAGCCAAAAACATTCAGTACTTC. Protein product: CASSLGRLAKNIQYF.

DNA for the CDR3: TGTGCCAGCAGCTTAGAAATCACGGGATGGGAAAACATTCAGTACTTC. This translates into CASSLEITGWENIQYF. V gene TRBV11-3 combines with J gene TRBJ2-4; maybe TRBD2 (5 bases). The germline V and J ends were trimmed by 0 bases and 5 bases, with 14 bases remaining between them. The CDR3 covers 16 residues. CDR1 and CDR2 from the germline V gene are SGHNT and YENEEA.

The V and J genes are TRBV30 and TRBJ1-6; D gene uncertain. The CDR3 totals 15 residues. In germline, CDR1 is GTSNPN, CDR2 SVGIG (reference sequence). Trimming cost V 4 bases and J 2 bases, with 12 bases left between them. CDR3 in amino acids: CAWITPSTYNSPLHF. The CDR3 nucleotides read TGTGCCTGGATCACGCCTAGCACCTATAATTCACCCCTCCACTTT.

The gene calls are TRBV5-6 and TRBJ2-1; 9 nucleotides align to TRBD2. This CDR3 comprises 16 residues. V dropped 6 bases and J dropped 4; count of bases not matched to a gene: 11. Germline V gives CDR1 SGHDT, CDR2 YYEEEE. CDR3 nucleotides: TGTGCCAGCACCCTCGGCGTTGCGGGAGGGTACAATGAGCAGTTCTTC. Translated: CASTLGVAGGYNEQFF.

This chain connects TRBV7-9 to TRBJ2-2; the match to TRBD2 covers 10 bases. The germline V gene encodes CDR1 SEHNR and CDR2 FQNEAQ (reference sequence). CDR3 length: 17 amino acids. The V gene end was trimmed by 8 bases and the J gene end by 5 bases; junction bases not matched to a gene: 14. This CDR3 reads CASGLLGLARRTGELFF. CDR3 nucleotide sequence: TGTGCCAGCGGGTTATTGGGACTAGCGCGTAGGACCGGGGAGCTGTTTTTT.

This clone was recorded once. This chain connects TRBV7-9 to TRBJ2-1; 8 nucleotides match TRBD2. The germline V gene has CDR1 SEHNR and CDR2 FQNEAQ (reference sequence). This CDR3 has 15 amino acids. The junction had 10 bases not matched to a gene; V was cut back by 6 bases and J by 6 bases. CDR3 protein: CASRASGSTGNEQFF. In DNA form, the CDR3 reads TGTGCCAGCAGAGCCAGCGGGAGCACGGGCAATGAGCAGTTCTTC.

The chain joins TRBV11-3 to TRBJ2-3; 11 positions agree with TRBD2. Trimming cost V 3 bases and J 7 bases; bases outside gene matches: 6. Germline V gene sequence: CDR1 SGHNT, CDR2 YENEEA. This CDR3 has 15 amino acids. The CDR3 DNA reads as TGTGCCAGCAGCTTCGGGCTAGCGGGGGGTAATACGCAGTATTTT. Translated: CASSFGLAGGNTQYF.

V usage is TRBV2 and J usage is TRBJ1-2, with 8 bases lining up with TRBD1. CDR3 length equals 15 residues. Germline values: CDR1 SNHLY, CDR2 FYNNEI. V shed 6 bases and J 3 bases; nucleotides not matched to a gene: 9. CDR3 nucleotide sequence: TGTGCCAGCAGACTTAACAGGGGGGGGGACTATGGCTACACCTTC. As protein: CASRLNRGGDYGYTF. The full variable domain, rest sourced from reference TRBV2 and TRBJ1-2, is EPEVTQTPSHQVTQMGQEVILRCVPISNHLYFYWYRQILGQKVEFLVSFYNNEISEKSEIFDDQFSVERPDGSNFTLKIRSTKLEDSAMYFCASRLNRGGDYGYTFGSGTRLTVV.

The chain carries TRBV19 and TRBJ1-5, with unresolved D. This CDR3 has 13 residues. The germline CDR1 and CDR2 sequences are LNHDA and SQIVND (reference sequence). Trimming cost V 1 base and J 5 bases, with 6 bases left between them. CDR3 DNA sequence: TGTGCCAGTAGTATAGCTATAGATCAGCCCCAGCATTTT. Protein product: CASSIAIDQPQHF.

The rearrangement uses TRBV19 and TRBJ1-6; no clear D gene. The CDR3 is 12 residues long. V shed 7 bases and J shed 6 bases, with 7 bases lying between them. Germline V gene sequence: CDR1 LNHDA, CDR2 SQIVND (reference sequence). The CDR3 protein is CASKGTNSPLHF. DNA for the CDR3: TGTGCCAGTAAAGGAACTAATTCACCCCTCCACTTT.

With respect to this clone: Germline is not matched at one junction end, which may reflect a read error. The V call is TRBV2, the J call TRBJ1-4; maybe TRBD1 (5 bases). There are 11 residues in the CDR3. Germline values: CDR1 SNHLY, CDR2 FYNNEI. The CDR3 sequence: CASRISWTKVF. The CDR3 nucleotides are TGTGCCAGCAGGATATCCTGGACAAAGGTTTTT.